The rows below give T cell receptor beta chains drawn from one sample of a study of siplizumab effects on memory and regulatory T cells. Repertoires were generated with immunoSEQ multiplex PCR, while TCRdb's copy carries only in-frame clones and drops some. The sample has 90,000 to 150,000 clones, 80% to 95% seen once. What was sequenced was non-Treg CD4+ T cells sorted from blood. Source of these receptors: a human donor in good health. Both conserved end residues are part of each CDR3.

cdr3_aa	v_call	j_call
CASSFNPASLRETQYF	TRBV5-1	TRBJ2-5
CASSTDRSGNQPQHF	TRBV5-4	TRBJ1-5
CASSQTSVQETQYF	TRBV9	TRBJ2-5
CASRSRRKAQETQYF	TRBV19	TRBJ2-5
CASSPRGQQSSYEQYF	TRBV18	TRBJ2-7
CAWSVNARTEAFF	TRBV30	TRBJ1-1
CASSIGRDARGAGETQYF	TRBV19	TRBJ2-5
CASSWTSGSETQYF	TRBV5-5	TRBJ2-5
CASSTLTGPHFEQYF	TRBV6-5	TRBJ2-7
CAISGTGGGGTQYF	TRBV10-3	TRBJ2-5
CASSFRTGMNTEAFF	TRBV5-1	TRBJ1-1
CASSRATGTGIYEQYF	TRBV5-5	TRBJ2-7
CASSGDRGLYEQYF	TRBV2	TRBJ2-7
CASSYDSRNYGYTF	TRBV6-5	TRBJ1-2
CASSLDGGTTEAFF	TRBV5-4	TRBJ1-1
CASSKPATSATDTQYF	TRBV11-2	TRBJ2-3
CASSTPSGGASREQFF	TRBV7-3	TRBJ2-1
CASSQPPTRSEAFF	TRBV7-9	TRBJ1-1
CASSLAELAYEQYF	TRBV11-2	TRBJ2-7
CASSQDRAYEQYF	TRBV4-3	TRBJ2-7
CASTDRVYSYTF	TRBV5-6	TRBJ1-2
CAISGQGARNEQFF	TRBV10-3	TRBJ2-1
CASSQDGEGRYGYTF	TRBV4-1	TRBJ1-2
CASSLEGGVGEAFF	TRBV11-2	TRBJ1-1
CASSPAYRGSGANVLTF	TRBV18	TRBJ2-6
CASSPGQGTNYGYTF	TRBV18	TRBJ1-2
CASSRLPTGGVSSPLHF	TRBV7-9	TRBJ1-6
CASSQGQNYGYTF	TRBV4-3	TRBJ1-2
CASSGTSNPYNSPLHF	TRBV6-1	TRBJ1-6
CASSSGISNTGELFF	TRBV18	TRBJ2-2
CASSLSLGSQETQYF	TRBV5-1	TRBJ2-5
CAWTGSSYEQYF	TRBV30	TRBJ2-7
CASSSPGRYDYEQYF	TRBV6-5	TRBJ2-7
CASSPTGSNTGELFF	TRBV5-6	TRBJ2-2
CASSLVTSGGAGDTQYF	TRBV5-4	TRBJ2-3
CASSFQDTQYF	TRBV7-2	TRBJ2-3
CASSLGPGTRSYNEQFF	TRBV28	TRBJ2-1
CASSLREGVRGLYNEQFF	TRBV7-3	TRBJ2-1
CASLAGRNTEAFF	TRBV6-5	TRBJ1-1
CASSTTGPSDTIYF	TRBV5-1	TRBJ1-3